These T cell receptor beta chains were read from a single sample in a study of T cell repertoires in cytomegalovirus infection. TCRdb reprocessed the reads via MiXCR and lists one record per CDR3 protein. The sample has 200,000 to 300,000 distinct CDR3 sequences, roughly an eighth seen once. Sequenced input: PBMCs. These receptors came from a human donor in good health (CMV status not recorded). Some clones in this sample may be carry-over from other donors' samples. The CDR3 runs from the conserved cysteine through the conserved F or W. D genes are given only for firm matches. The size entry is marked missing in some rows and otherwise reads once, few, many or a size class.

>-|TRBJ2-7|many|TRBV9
TGTGCCAGCAGCGTAGAATCTCGGGCAGAGAGTCGGAAGTACTTC
CASSVESRAESRKYF
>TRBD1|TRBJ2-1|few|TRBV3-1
TGTGCCAGCAGCCAAGATTGGGGACAGGGAGATGAGCAGTTCTTC
CASSQDWGQGDEQFF
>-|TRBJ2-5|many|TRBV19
TGTGCCAGTAGTATGGACATTAATAAGTACCAAGAGACCCAGTACTTC
CASSMDINKYQETQYF
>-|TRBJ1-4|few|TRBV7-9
TGTGCCAGCAGCCCTGAAGGGAAGGCGGGAGAAAAACTGTTTTTT
CASSPEGKAGEKLFF
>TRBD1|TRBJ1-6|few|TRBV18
TGTGCCAGCTCACCAGGGACAGGGGTTAATTCACCCCTCCACTTT
CASSPGTGVNSPLHF
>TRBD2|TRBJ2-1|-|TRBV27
TGTGCCAGCAGTTTAGGGACTAGATGGATCAATGAGCAGTTCTTC
CASSLGTRWINEQFF
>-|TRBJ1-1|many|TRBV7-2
TGTGCCAGCAGCTCAAGCGTTACGACTGAAGCTTTCTTT
CASSSSVTTEAFF
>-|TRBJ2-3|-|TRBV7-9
TGTGCCAGCAGACTACAGGGCACAGATACGCAGTATTTT
CASRLQGTDTQYF
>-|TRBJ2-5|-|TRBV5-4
TGTGCCAGCAGCTTGGGGGACGGGGCCCAGTACTTC
CASSLGDGAQYF
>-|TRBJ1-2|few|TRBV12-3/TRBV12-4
TGTGCCAGCAGTCGAGAAGATAACTATGGCTACACCTTC
CASSREDNYGYTF
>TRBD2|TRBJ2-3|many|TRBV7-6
TGTGCCAGCAGCATCCTAGCGGGGGGGAGCACAGATACGCAGTATTTT
CASSILAGGSTDTQYF
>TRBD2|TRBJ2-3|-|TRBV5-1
TGCGCCAGCAGCTTGACTAGCGGGGGGGCGGCAGATACGCAGTATTTT
CASSLTSGGAADTQYF
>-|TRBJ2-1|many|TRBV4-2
TGTGCCAGCAGCCAAGAATTGTACGGGGGAGCCTCCTACAATGAGCAGTTCTTC
CASSQELYGGASYNEQFF
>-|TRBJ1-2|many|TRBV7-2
TGTGCCAGCAGCTTAGGTATGGCAGACGGTGGCTACACCTTC
CASSLGMADGGYTF
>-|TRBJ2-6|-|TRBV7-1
TGTGCCAGCAGCCCCCAGGGCATGAGCTCTGGGGCCAACGTCCTGACTTTC
CASSPQGMSSGANVLTF
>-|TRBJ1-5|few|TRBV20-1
TGCAGTGCTGGTGGGCGGTATAGCAATCAGCCCCAGCATTTT
CSAGGRYSNQPQHF
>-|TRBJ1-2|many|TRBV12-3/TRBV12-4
TGTGCCAGCAGTTTTGGTTGGGGCTACACCTTC
CASSFGWGYTF
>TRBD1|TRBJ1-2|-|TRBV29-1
TGCAGCGTGGGGGGACAGACGTATGGCTACACCTTC
CSVGGQTYGYTF
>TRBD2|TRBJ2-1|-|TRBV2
TGTGCCAGCAGTGAAGAGGGGCGGGGGGCCCAGTTCTTC
CASSEEGRGAQFF
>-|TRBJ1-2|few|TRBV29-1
TGCAGCGTCGCTCCGGAGATCGATGGCTACACCTTC
CSVAPEIDGYTF
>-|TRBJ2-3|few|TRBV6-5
TGTGCCAGCAGTTACTCCTGGGGAACAGATACGCAGTATTTT
CASSYSWGTDTQYF
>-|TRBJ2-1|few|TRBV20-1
TGCAGTGCTTGGGACTCGAAAGACTACAATGAGCAGTTCTTC
CSAWDSKDYNEQFF
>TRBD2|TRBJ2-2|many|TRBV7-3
TGTGCCAGCAGCTTCACGGGAGGGCGAGGCACCGGGGAGCTGTTTTTT
CASSFTGGRGTGELFF
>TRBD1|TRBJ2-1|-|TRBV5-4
TGTGCCAGCAGCCTCAAGGGACAGGGGTACAATGAGCAGTTCTTC
CASSLKGQGYNEQFF
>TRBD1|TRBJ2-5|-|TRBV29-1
TGCAGCGCGGGAACGACAGGGGGCGCAGAGACCCAGTACTTC
CSAGTTGGAETQYF
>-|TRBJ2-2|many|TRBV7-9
TGTGCCAGCAGCTCCTCTTCTTCGGGCCGTACCGGGGAGCTGTTTTTT
CASSSSSSGRTGELFF
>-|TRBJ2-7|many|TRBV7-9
TGTGCCAGCAGCTTAGGGGGCAGGGTATACGAGCAGTACTTC
CASSLGGRVYEQYF
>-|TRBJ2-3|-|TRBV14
TGTGCCAGCAGCCAAGTAATTCCGGATACGCAGTATTTT
CASSQVIPDTQYF
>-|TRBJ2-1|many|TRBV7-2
TGTGCCAGCAGCTTAAGCGGTTTAGGTGTCTACGATGAGCAGTTCTTC
CASSLSGLGVYDEQFF
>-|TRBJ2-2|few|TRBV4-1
TGCGCCAGCAGCCAAGTGGAGTTGAACACCGGGGAGCTGTTTTTT
CASSQVELNTGELFF
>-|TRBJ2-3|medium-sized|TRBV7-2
TGTGCCAGCAGCTTCGATGGATTCGCGGGTACGCAGTATTTT
CASSFDGFAGTQYF
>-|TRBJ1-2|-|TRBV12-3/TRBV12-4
TGTGCCAGCAGTTTAGAAGGGATCTATGGCTACACCTTC
CASSLEGIYGYTF
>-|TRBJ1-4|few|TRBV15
TGTGCCACCTTTGGGGGAGCTAATGAAAAACTGTTTTTT
CATFGGANEKLFF
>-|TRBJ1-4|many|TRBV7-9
TGTGCCAGCAGCCCACTGTCTGAAAAACTGTTTTTT
CASSPLSEKLFF
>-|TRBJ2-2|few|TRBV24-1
TGTGCCACCGCCCATGGAGACAAGAACACCGGGGAGCTGTTTTTT
CATAHGDKNTGELFF
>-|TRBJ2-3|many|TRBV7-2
TGTGCCAGCAGTTCCCGGAGGGCCTTGGCAGATACGCAGTATTTT
CASSSRRALADTQYF
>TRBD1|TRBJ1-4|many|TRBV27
TGTGCCTCCAGTAAGGGGGGACAGCCGACCTTTAATGAAAAACTGTTTTTT
CASSKGGQPTFNEKLFF
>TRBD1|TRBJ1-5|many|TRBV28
TGTGCCAGCACCAGGACAGGGAGCAATCAGCCCCAGCATTTT
CASTRTGSNQPQHF
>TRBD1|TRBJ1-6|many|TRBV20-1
TGCAGTGCACGGACAGGGGAGGCTTCACCCCTCCACTTT
CSARTGEASPLHF
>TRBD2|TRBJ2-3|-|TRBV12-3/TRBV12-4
TGTGCCAGCACCCGACTAGCGGGATCAACAGATACGCAGTATTTT
CASTRLAGSTDTQYF
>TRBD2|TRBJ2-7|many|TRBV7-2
TGTGCCAGCAGCTTAGCCCCGGTAGCGGGAGGACTCGAGCAGTACTTC
CASSLAPVAGGLEQYF
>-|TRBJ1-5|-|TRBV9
TGTGCCCCCTCCCATGGGGCTGAAATTAGCAATCAGCCCCAGCATTTT
CAPSHGAEISNQPQHF
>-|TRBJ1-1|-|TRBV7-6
TGTGCCAGCAGCTCACAGGTACACACTGAAGCTTTCTTT
CASSSQVHTEAFF
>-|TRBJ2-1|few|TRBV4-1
TGCGCCAGCAGCCAAGAAGGACGCACAAGACGGTTCTTC
CASSQEGRTRRFF
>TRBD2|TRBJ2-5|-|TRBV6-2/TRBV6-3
TGTGCCAGCAGCCATCCTCTGGGCGGGGGGGGCCAGGCCGGAGAGACCCAGTACTTC
CASSHPLGGGGQAGETQYF
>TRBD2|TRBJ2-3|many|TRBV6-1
TGTGCCAGCAGCAACTCACTAGCGACGAGTAAGGATACGCAGTATTTT
CASSNSLATSKDTQYF
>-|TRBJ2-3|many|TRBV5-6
TGTGCCAGCAGCCCCCGGAGGGGGGGGCAAGATACGCAGTATTTT
CASSPRRGGQDTQYF
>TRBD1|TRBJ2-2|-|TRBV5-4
TGTGCCAGCAGCTACGGGACAGGGAACACCGGGGAGCTGTTTTTT
CASSYGTGNTGELFF
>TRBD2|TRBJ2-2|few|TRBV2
TGTGCCAGCATTAGCGGGAGAGACACCGGGGAGCTGTTTTTT
CASISGRDTGELFF
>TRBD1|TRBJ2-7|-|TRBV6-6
TGTGCCAGCAGTTACGAGGCAGGGGGTAGCTACGAGCAGTACTTC
CASSYEAGGSYEQYF
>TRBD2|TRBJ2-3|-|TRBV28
TGTGCCAGCAGGTCTGAGCGGGAGGGTGGGCCAGATACGCAGTATTTT
CASRSEREGGPDTQYF
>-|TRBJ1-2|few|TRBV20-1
TGCAGTGCTAGTCCCCGGGGGGACTATGGCTACACCTTC
CSASPRGDYGYTF
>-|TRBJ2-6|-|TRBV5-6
TGTGCCAGCAGCTTGGGGCCAGGGACCGGCTCTGGGGCCAACGTCCTGACTTTC
CASSLGPGTGSGANVLTF
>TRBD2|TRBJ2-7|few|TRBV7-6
TGTGCCAGCAGCGGTGGGACTAGCGGATCCTACGAGCAGTACTTC
CASSGGTSGSYEQYF